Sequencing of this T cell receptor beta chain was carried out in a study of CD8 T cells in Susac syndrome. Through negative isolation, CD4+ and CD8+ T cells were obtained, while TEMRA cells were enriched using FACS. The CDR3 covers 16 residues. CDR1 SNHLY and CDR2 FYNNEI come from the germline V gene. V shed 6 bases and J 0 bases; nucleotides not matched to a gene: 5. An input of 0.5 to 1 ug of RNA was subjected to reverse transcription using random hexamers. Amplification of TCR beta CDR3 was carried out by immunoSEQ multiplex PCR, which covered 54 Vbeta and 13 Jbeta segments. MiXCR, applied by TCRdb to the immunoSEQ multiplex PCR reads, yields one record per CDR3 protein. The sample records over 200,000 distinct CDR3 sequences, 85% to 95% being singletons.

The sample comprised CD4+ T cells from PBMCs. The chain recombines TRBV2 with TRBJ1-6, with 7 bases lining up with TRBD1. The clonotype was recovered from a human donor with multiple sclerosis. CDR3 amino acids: CASREDRSSYNSPLHF. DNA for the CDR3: TGTGCCAGCAGAGAGGACAGGAGCTCCTATAATTCACCCCTCCACTTT.